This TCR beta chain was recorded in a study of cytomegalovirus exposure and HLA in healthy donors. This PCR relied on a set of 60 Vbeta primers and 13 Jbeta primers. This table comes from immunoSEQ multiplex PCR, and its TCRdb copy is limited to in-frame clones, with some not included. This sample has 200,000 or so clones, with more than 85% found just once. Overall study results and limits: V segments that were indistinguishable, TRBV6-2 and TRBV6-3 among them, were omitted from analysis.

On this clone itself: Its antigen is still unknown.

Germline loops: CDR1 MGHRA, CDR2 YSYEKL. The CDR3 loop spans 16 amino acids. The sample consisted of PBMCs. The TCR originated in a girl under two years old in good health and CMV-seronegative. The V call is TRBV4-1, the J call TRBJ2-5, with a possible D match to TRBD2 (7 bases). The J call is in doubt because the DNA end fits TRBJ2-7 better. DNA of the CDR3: TGCGCCAGCAGCCAAGGGAGGGGGAGGGATTCCTACGAGCAGTACTTC. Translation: CASSQGRGRDSYEQYF.